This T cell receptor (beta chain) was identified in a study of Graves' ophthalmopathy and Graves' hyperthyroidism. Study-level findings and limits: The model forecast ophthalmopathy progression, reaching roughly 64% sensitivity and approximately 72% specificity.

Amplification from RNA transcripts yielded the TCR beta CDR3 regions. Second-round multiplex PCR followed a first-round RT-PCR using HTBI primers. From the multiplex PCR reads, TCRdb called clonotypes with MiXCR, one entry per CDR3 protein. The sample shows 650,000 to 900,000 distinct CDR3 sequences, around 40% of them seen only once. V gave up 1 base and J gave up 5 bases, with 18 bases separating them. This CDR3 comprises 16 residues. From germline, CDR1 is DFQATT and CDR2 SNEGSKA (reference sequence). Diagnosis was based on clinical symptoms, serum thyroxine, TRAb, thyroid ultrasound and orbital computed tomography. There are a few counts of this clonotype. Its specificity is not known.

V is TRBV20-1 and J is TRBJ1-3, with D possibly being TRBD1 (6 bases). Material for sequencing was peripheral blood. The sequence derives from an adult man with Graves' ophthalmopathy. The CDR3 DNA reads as TGCAGTGCTAGAGTAACGGTGGGGGGCTTCCGAAACACCATATATTTT. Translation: CSARVTVGGFRNTIYF.